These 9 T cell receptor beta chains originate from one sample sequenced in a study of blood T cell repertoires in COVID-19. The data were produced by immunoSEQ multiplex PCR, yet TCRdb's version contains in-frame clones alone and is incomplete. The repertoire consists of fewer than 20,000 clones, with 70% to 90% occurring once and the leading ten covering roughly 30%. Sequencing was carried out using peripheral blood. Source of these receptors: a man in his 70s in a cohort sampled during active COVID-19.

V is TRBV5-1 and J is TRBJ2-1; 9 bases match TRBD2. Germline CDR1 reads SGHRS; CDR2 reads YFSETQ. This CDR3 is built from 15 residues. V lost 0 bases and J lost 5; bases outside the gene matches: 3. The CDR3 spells CASSLAGLANNEQFF. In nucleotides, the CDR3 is TGCGCCAGCAGCTTGGCCGGACTAGCGAACAATGAGCAGTTCTTC.

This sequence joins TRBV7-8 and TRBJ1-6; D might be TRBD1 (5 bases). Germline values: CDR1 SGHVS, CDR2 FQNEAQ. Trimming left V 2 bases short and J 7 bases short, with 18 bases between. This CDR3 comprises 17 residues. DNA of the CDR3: TGTGCCAGCAGCTTACCGAGGGGTGCGGGGGACAATTCACCCCTCCACTTT. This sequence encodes CASSLPRGAGDNSPLHF.

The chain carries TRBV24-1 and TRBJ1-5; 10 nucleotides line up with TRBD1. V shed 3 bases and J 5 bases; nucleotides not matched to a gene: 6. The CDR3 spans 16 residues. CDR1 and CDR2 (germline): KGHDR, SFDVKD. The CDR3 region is CATSDPGTGADQPQHF. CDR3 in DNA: TGTGCCACCAGTGATCCCGGGACAGGGGCCGATCAGCCCCAGCATTTT.

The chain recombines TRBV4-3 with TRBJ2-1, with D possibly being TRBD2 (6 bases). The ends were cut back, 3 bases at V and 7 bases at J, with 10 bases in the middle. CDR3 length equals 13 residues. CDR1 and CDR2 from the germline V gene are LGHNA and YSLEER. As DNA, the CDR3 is TGCGCCAGCAGCCACTACGGGGGTAATGAGCAGTTCTTC. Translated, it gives CASSHYGGNEQFF.

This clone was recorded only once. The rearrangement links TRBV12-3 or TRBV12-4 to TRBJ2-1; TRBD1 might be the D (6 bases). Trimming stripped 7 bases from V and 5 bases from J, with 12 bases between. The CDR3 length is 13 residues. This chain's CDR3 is CASNRASNNEQFF. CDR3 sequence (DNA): TGTGCCAGCAACAGGGCGTCCAACAATGAGCAGTTCTTC.

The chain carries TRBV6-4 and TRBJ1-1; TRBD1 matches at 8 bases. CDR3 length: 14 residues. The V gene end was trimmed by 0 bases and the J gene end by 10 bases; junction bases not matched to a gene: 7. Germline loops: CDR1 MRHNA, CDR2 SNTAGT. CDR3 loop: CASSDSGQGARAFF. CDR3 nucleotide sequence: TGTGCCAGCAGTGACTCCGGGCAGGGGGCGCGAGCTTTCTTT.

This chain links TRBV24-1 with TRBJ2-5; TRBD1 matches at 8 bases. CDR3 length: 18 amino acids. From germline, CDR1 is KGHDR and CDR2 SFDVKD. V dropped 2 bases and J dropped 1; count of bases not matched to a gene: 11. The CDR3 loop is CATSDSGTGRRPQETQYF. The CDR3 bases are TGTGCCACCAGTGATTCCGGGACAGGAAGGCGACCCCAAGAGACCCAGTACTTC.

In nucleotides, the CDR3 is TGTGCCAGCTCAGGACAGGGGAGCACTGAAGCTTTCTTT. This encodes CASSGQGSTEAFF. The chain recombines TRBV18 with TRBJ1-1; 9 bases align to TRBD1. Unmatched junction bases numbered 2, after V lost 5 bases and J lost 4 bases. Germline CDR1 and CDR2: KGHSH and LQKENI. CDR3 length equals 13 residues.

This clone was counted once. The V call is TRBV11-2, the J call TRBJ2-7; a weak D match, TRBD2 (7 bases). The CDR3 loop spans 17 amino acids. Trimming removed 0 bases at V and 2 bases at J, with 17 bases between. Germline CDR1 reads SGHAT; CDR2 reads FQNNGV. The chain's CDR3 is CASSLDGGAGVTYEQYF. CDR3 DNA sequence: TGTGCCAGCAGCTTAGATGGGGGGGCAGGGGTAACCTACGAGCAGTACTTC. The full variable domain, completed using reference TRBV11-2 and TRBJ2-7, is EAGVAQSPRYKIIEKRQSVAFWCNPISGHATLYWYQQILGQGPKLLIQFQNNGVVDDSQLPKDRFSAERLKGVDSTLKIQPAKLEDSAVYLCASSLDGGAGVTYEQYFGPGTRLTVT.